This T cell receptor (beta chain) was sequenced for a study of blood T cell repertoires in COVID-19. Study context: Sites in the United States, Italy and Spain provided acute and convalescent COVID-19 samples.

Original processing methods: Estimated nucleated cell counts came from reference gene primer amplification. Profiling relied on immunoSEQ multiplex PCR, and the TCRdb table lists in-frame clones only, not all of them. The V and J calls and clone size were taken over from that table, and D and trimming were inferred from the DNA. The sample holds some 130,000 clones; about 89% are singletons and the top ten take roughly 18%. Looked up from germline, CDR1 is MNHEY and CDR2 is SVGEGT. The CDR3 has 15 residues. V lost 6 bases, J lost 2 bases, and 9 bases stayed unmatched. The sample comprised peripheral blood. The rearrangement joins TRBV6-2 or TRBV6-3 to TRBJ2-7, with 8 bases that match TRBD1. The origin of this receptor is a man in his forties or fifties with active or convalescent COVID-19. The CDR3 DNA reads as TGTGCCAGCAGCCGTAGACAGGGGTTGGCCTACGAGCAGTACTTC. It specifies CASSRRQGLAYEQYF.